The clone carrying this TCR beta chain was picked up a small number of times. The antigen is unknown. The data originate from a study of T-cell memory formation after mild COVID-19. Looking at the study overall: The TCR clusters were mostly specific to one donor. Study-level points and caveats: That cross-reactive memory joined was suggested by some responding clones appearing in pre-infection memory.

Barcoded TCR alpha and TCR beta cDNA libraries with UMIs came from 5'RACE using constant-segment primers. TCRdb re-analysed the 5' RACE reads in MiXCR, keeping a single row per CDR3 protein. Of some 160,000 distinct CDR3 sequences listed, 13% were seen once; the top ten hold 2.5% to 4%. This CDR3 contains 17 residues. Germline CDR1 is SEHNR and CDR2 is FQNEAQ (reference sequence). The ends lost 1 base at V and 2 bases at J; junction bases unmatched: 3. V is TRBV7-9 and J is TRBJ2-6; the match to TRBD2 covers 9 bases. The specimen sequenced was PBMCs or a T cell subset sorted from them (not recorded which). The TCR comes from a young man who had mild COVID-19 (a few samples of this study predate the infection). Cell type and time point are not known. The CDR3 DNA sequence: TGTGCCAGCAGCTTAGAGGGACTAGCCCCTGGGGCCAACGTCCTGACTTTC. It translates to CASSLEGLAPGANVLTF. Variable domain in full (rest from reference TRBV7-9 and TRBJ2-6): DTGVSQNPRHKITKRGQNVTFRCDPISEHNRLYWYRQTLGQGPEFLTYFQNEAQLEKSRLLSDRFSAERPKGSFSTLEIQRTEQGDSAMYLCASSLEGLAPGANVLTFGAGSRLTVL.